This T cell receptor (beta chain) was retrieved from a study of human T cells and chemical hapten exposure. On this clonotype: Its antigen remains unknown.

Individual cDNA molecules had unique molecular identifiers attached to them by the library. TCRdb called the RACE reads again in MiXCR, with one record for every CDR3 protein. The repertoire consists of tens of thousands of distinct CDR3 sequences, with approximately 10% occurring once and the leading ten covering 2.2%. Trimming took off 7 bases at V and 3 bases at J, with 10 bases between the two ends. The germline V gene encodes CDR1 SNHLY and CDR2 FYNNEI. The CDR3 loop spans 12 amino acids. Study results and caveats: Expanded TCRs showed more large CDR3 clusters than pre-sensitization or healthy control sets.

Time point meaning: patch test 2, 6 weeks after DPC sensitization. Treatment: therapeutic diphenylcyclopropenone sensitization with weekly scalp DPC. Blood draws preceded each patch test application. Unfractionated whole blood was the source from which total RNA was extracted. The rearrangement uses TRBV2 and TRBJ2-7; no clear D gene. Specimen: whole blood, collected in connection with sensitization to the hapten diphenylcyclopropenone (DPC). This clonotype originated in a man in his forties with alopecia areata. Some clones in this sample may be carry-over from other donors' samples. CDR3 DNA: TGTGCCAGCACCCAAACGGTCTACGAGCAGTACTTC. Protein: CASTQTVYEQYF.